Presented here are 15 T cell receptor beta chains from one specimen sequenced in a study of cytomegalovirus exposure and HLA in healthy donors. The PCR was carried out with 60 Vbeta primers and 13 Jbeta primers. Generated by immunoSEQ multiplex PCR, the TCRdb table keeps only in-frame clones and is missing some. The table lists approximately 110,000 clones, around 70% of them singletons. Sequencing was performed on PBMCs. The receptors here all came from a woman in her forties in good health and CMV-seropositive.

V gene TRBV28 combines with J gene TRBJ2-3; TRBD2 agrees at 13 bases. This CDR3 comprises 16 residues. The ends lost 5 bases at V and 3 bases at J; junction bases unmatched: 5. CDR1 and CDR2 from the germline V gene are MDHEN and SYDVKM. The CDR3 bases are TGTGCCAGCAGTCTTGGGACTAGCGGGGCGACAGATACGCAGTATTTT. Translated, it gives CASSLGTSGATDTQYF.

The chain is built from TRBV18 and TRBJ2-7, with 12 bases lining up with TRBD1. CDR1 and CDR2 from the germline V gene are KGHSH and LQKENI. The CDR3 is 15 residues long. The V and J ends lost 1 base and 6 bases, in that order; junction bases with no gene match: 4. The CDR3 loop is CASSPRGQGALEQYF. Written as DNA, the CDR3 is TGTGCCAGCTCACCACGGGGACAGGGGGCCCTCGAGCAGTACTTC.

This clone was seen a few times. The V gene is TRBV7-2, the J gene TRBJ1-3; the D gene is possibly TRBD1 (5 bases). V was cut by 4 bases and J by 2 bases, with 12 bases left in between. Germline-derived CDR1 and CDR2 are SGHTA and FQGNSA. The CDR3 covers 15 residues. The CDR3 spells CASSSTAGAGNTIYF. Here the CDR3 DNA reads TGTGCCAGCAGCTCTACAGCGGGGGCTGGAAACACCATATATTTT.

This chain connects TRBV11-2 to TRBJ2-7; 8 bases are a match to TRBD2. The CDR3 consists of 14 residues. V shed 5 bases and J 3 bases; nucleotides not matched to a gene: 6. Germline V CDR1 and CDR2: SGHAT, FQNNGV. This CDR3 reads CASSLTAGGYEQYF. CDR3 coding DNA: TGTGCCAGCAGCCTTACGGCGGGGGGCTACGAGCAGTACTTC.

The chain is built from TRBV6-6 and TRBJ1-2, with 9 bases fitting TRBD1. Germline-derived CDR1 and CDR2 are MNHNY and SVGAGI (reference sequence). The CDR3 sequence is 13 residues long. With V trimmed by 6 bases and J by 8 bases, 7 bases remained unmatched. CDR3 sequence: CASRGTGPRGYTF. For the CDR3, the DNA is TGTGCCAGCAGGGGGACAGGGCCTCGGGGCTACACCTTC.

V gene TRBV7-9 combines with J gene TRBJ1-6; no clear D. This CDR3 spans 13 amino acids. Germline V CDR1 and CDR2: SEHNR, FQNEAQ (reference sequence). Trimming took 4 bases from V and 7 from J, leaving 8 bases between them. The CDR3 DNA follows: TGTGCCAGCAGCTCTGGACTCAATTCACCCCTCCACTTT. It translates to CASSSGLNSPLHF.

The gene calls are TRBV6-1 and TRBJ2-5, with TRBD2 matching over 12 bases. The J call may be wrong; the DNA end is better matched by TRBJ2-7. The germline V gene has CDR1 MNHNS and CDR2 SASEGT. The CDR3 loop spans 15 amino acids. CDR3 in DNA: TGTGCCAGCAGTGCCCGGACTAGCGGGGACTACGAGCAGTACTTC. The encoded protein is CASSARTSGDYEQYF.

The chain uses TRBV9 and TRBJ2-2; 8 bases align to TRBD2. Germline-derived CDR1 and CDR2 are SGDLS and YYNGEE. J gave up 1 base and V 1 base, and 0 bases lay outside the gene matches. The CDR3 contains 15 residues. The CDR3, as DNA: TGTGCCAGCAGCGTACTAGCGGGGAACACCGGGGAGCTGTTTTTT. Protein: CASSVLAGNTGELFF.

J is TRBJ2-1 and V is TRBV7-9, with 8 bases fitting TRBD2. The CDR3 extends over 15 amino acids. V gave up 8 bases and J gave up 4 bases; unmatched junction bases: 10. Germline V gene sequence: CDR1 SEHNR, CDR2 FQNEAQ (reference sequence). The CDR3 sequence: CASVEGSGTYNEQFF. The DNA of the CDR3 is TGTGCCAGCGTAGAGGGTAGCGGGACTTACAATGAGCAGTTCTTC.

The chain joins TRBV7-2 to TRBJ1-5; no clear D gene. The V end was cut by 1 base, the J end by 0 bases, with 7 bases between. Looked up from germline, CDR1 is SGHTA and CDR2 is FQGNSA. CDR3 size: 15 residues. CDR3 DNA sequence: TGTGCCAGCAGCTTAGAGTCGAGTAGCAATCAGCCCCAGCATTTT. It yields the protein CASSLESSSNQPQHF.

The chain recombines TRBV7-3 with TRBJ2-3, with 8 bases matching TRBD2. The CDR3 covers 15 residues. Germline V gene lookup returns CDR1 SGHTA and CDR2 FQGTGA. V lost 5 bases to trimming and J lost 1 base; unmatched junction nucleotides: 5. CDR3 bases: TGTGCCAGCAGCCCGGGACTAGACGGCACAGATACGCAGTATTTT. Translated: CASSPGLDGTDTQYF.

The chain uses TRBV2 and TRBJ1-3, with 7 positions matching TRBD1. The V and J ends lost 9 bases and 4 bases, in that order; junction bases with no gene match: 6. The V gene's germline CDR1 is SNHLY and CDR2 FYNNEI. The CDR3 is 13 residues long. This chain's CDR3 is CASKRQGGNTIYF. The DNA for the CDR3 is TGTGCCAGTAAACGACAGGGAGGAAACACCATATATTTT.

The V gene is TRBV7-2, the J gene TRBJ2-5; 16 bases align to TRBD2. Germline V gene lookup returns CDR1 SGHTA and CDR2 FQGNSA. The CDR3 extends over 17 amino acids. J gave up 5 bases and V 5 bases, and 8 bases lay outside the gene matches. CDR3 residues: CASSQGLAGGVMETQYF. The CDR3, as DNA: TGTGCCAGCAGCCAGGGACTAGCGGGGGGGGTGATGGAGACCCAGTACTTC. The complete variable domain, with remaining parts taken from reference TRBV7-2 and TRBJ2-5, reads GAGVSQSPSNKVTEKGKDVELRCDPISGHTALYWYRQSLGQGLEFLIYFQGNSAPDKSGLPSDRFSAERTGGSVSTLTIQRTQQEDSAVYLCASSQGLAGGVMETQYFGPGTRLLVL.

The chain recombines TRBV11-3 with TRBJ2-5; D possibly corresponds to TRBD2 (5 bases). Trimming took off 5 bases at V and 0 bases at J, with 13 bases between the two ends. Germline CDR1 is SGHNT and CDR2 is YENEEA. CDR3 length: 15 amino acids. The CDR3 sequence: CASSPSGVDQETQYF. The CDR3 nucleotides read TGTGCCAGCAGCCCCTCCGGGGTAGACCAAGAGACCCAGTACTTC.

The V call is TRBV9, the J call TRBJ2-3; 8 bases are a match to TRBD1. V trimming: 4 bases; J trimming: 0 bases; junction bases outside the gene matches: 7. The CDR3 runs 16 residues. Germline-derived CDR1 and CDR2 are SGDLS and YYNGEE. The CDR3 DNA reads TGTGCCAGCAGCACCCGACAGGGGATAAGCACAGATACGCAGTATTTT. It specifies CASSTRQGISTDTQYF.